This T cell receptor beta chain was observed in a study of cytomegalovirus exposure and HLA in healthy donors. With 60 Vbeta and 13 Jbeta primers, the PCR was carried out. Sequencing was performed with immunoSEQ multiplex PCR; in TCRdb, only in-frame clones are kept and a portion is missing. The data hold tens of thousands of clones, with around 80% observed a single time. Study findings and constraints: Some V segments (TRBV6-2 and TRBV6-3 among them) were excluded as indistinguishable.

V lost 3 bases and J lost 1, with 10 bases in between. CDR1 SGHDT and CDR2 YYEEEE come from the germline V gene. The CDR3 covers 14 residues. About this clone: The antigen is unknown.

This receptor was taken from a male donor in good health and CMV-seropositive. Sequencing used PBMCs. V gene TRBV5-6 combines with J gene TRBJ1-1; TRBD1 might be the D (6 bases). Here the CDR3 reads CASSWGGQNTEAFF. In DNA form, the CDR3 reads TGTGCCAGCAGCTGGGGGGGACAGAACACTGAAGCTTTCTTT.